This T cell receptor (beta chain) was identified in a study of blood T cells in healthy people across ages. Every donor gave 9 to 10 milliliters of peripheral blood. The amount of total RNA extracted per sample was at least 5.5 micrograms. The CDR3 consists of 13 residues. Germline values: CDR1 DFQATT, CDR2 SNEGSKA (reference sequence). V dropped 6 bases and J dropped 0 bases, with 11 bases sitting between them. PCR was performed a second time for about 6 to 12 cycles using a sample-barcoded 5' primer and a J-beta primer mix. TCRdb reprocessed the 5' RACE reads with MiXCR, giving one entry per CDR3 protein. The sample comprises about 970,000 distinct CDR3 sequences, about 51% of which are singletons, and about 22% rests with the top ten.

Source material: blood. This TCR was sampled from a woman in her fifties or sixties in good health. The chain combines TRBV20-1 with TRBJ1-1, with D hard to call. The CDR3 DNA sequence: TGCAGTGCCCCCGGCCAGGTGAACACTGAAGCTTTCTTT. Translating it yields CSAPGQVNTEAFF.